The 27 T cell receptor beta chains given below trace back to one sample, sequenced in a study of cytomegalovirus exposure and HLA in healthy donors. PCR primers comprised 60 Vbeta and 13 Jbeta primers. Assay: immunoSEQ multiplex PCR; the TCRdb copy retains only in-frame clones and omits some. The table records over 150,000 clones, roughly 71% of them present only once. Sequencing input: PBMCs. The source of these receptors is a male donor in good health and CMV-seropositive.

The V and J genes are TRBV11-2 and TRBJ1-2; weak D call: TRBD1 (5 bases). CDR1 is SGHAT and CDR2 is FQNNGV in the germline V gene. V lost 3 bases to trimming and J lost 4 bases, with 12 bases between them. The CDR3 is 14 amino acids. DNA of the CDR3: TGTGCCAGCAGCTTCTCCCAGGGCCGCTATGGCTACACCTTC. Translated: CASSFSQGRYGYTF.

The gene calls are TRBV5-4 and TRBJ2-5, with TRBD2 identical over 13 bases. Germline trimming cut 4 bases from V and 3 bases from J; bases unmatched to any gene: 3. The CDR3 totals 15 residues. Germline V CDR1 and CDR2: SGHNT, YYREEE (reference sequence). The CDR3 sequence is CASSPGTSGEETQYF. Here the CDR3 DNA reads TGTGCCAGCAGCCCCGGGACTAGCGGGGAAGAGACCCAGTACTTC. Using reference TRBV5-4 and TRBJ2-5 for the parts outside the CDR3, the full variable domain is ETGVTQSPTHLIKTRGQQVTLRCSSQSGHNTVSWYQQALGQGPQFIFQYYREEENGRGNFPPRFSGLQFPNYSSELNVNALELDDSALYLCASSPGTSGEETQYFGPGTRLLVL.

V usage is TRBV6-1 and J usage is TRBJ2-7; 10 bases fit TRBD1. This CDR3 spans 14 amino acids. Germline CDR1 reads MNHNS; CDR2 reads SASEGT. V lost 6 bases, J lost 4 bases, and 6 bases stayed unmatched. The CDR3 is CASRRDRGGYEQYF. In nucleotides, the CDR3 is TGTGCCAGCAGAAGGGACAGGGGAGGGTACGAGCAGTACTTC.

In DNA, the CDR3 is TGTGCCAGCAGCTTGTCGCGGGACAGGGATAACTATGGCTACACCTTC. It encodes CASSLSRDRDNYGYTF. The rearrangement uses TRBV7-2 and TRBJ1-2; TRBD1 matches at 9 bases. Looked up from germline, CDR1 is SGHTA and CDR2 is FQGNSA. Losses at the gene ends were 3 bases for V and 1 base for J; bases not matched to a gene: 6. This CDR3 is 16 amino acids long.

Many counts were recorded for this clone. V is TRBV5-4 and J is TRBJ2-1; the match to TRBD2 covers 10 bases. The V gene's germline CDR1 is SGHNT and CDR2 YYREEE (reference sequence). V dropped 4 bases and J dropped 4; count of bases not matched to a gene: 5. This CDR3 is built from 15 residues. The CDR3 DNA sequence: TGTGCCAGCAGCCTGGGACTAGCGCCTTACAATGAGCAGTTCTTC. Its protein is CASSLGLAPYNEQFF.

The DNA of the CDR3 is TGTGCCAGCAGCGGTGACAGTAATTCACCCCTCCACTTT. It is translated as CASSGDSNSPLHF. The chain couples TRBV9 to TRBJ1-6; tentative D call: TRBD1 (5 bases). The CDR3 is made up of 13 amino acids. CDR1 is SGDLS and CDR2 is YYNGEE in the germline V gene. The germline V and J ends were trimmed by 3 bases and 6 bases, with 7 bases remaining between them.

J is TRBJ1-5 and V is TRBV9; 7 nucleotides agree with TRBD1. Germline CDR1 reads SGDLS; CDR2 reads YYNGEE. V trimming: 4 bases; J trimming: 0 bases; junction bases outside the gene matches: 4. The CDR3 consists of 15 residues. DNA for the CDR3: TGTGCCAGCAGCCCCGGACAGGCTAGCAATCAGCCCCAGCATTTT. Translated, it gives CASSPGQASNQPQHF.

The gene calls are TRBV9 and TRBJ1-1; no clear D gene. With 0 bases removed from V and 6 bases from J, the gap between germline ends came to 9 bases. The germline CDR1 and CDR2 sequences are SGDLS and YYNGEE. This CDR3 has 13 residues. CDR3 DNA: TGTGCCAGCAGCGTAGACCCTGCGGCTGAAGCTTTCTTT. As protein: CASSVDPAAEAFF.

This clone showed up just a few times. The V gene is TRBV5-6, the J gene TRBJ2-1; TRBD1 agrees at 9 bases. Germline assignment: CDR1 SGHDT and CDR2 YYEEEE. V shed 3 bases and J 1 base; nucleotides not matched to a gene: 11. This CDR3 is 18 amino acids long. DNA for the CDR3: TGTGCCAGCAGCTGGAAGCCCTGGACAGGGGCGTCCTACAATGAGCAGTTCTTC. Translated, it gives CASSWKPWTGASYNEQFF.

The V gene is TRBV5-6, the J gene TRBJ2-7; 7 bases line up with TRBD1. V shed 6 bases and J 5 bases; nucleotides not matched to a gene: 17. In germline, CDR1 is SGHDT, CDR2 YYEEEE. CDR3 length: 16 amino acids. The CDR3 DNA reads TGTGCCAGCATCCCCTGGGGGTCGACAGGGAAGAACGAGCAGTACTTC. This translates into CASIPWGSTGKNEQYF. Based on the CDR3 plus reference TRBV5-6 and TRBJ2-7, the full variable domain is DAGVTQSPTHLIKTRGQQVTLRCSPKSGHDTVSWYQQALGQGPQFIFQYYEEEERQRGNFPDRFSGHQFPNYSSELNVNALLLGDSALYLCASIPWGSTGKNEQYFGPGTRLTVT.

This clone is a singleton in its sample. The chain links TRBV2 to TRBJ2-2, with TRBD2 as a possible D gene (5 bases). The CDR3 is 11 amino acids. CDR1 is SNHLY, CDR2 FYNNEI, per germline. In DNA, the CDR3 is TGTGGAGGGCGGCTAACCGGGGAGCTGTTTTTT. It specifies CGGRLTGELFF.

This clone was seen only once. The chain recombines TRBV7-9 with TRBJ1-3, with D uncertain. The CDR3 contains 13 residues. The germline V gene encodes CDR1 SEHNR and CDR2 FQNEAQ (reference sequence). V lost 7 bases, J lost 5 bases, and 12 bases lay in between. The CDR3 spells CASMLDRRNTIYF. The CDR3 DNA reads as TGTGCCAGCATGCTTGATAGAAGAAACACCATATATTTT. The variable domain in full, with the rest retrieved from reference TRBV7-9 and TRBJ1-3, is DTGVSQNPRHKITKRGQNVTFRCDPISEHNRLYWYRQTLGQGPEFLTYFQNEAQLEKSRLLSDRFSAERPKGSFSTLEIQRTEQGDSAMYLCASMLDRRNTIYFGEGSWLTVV.

This clone was seen a handful of times. This sequence joins TRBV6-1 and TRBJ1-5, with D unresolved. This CDR3 has 14 residues. Germline-derived CDR1 and CDR2 are MNHNS and SASEGT. The ends were cut back, 2 bases at V and 0 bases at J, with 5 bases in the middle. CDR3 region: CASSEIYSNQPQHF. The CDR3 coding sequence is TGTGCCAGCAGTGAAATCTATAGCAATCAGCCCCAGCATTTT.

The chain employs TRBV21-1 and TRBJ2-5; the table's D call, TRBD1, was not checked against the DNA. TRBV21-1 is an annotated pseudogene. The CDR3 consists of 11 residues. The CDR3 spells CASSTRETQYF. The DNA of the CDR3 is TGTGCCAGCAGCACCAGAGAGACCCAGTACTTC.

This rearrangement joins TRBV5-5 to TRBJ1-1; D is perhaps TRBD1 (5 bases). V lost 0 bases and J lost 0, with 6 bases in between. Germline loops: CDR1 SGHKS, CDR2 YYEKEE (reference sequence). The CDR3 loop spans 14 amino acids. DNA for the CDR3: TGTGCCAGCAGCTTGGGACAGATGAACACTGAAGCTTTCTTT. Translating gives CASSLGQMNTEAFF. The whole variable domain, filled in from reference TRBV5-5 and TRBJ1-1, reads DAGVTQSPTHLIKTRGQQVTLRCSPISGHKSVSWYQQVLGQGPQFIFQYYEKEERGRGNFPDRFSARQFPNYSSELNVNALLLGDSALYLCASSLGQMNTEAFFGQGTRLTVV.

This clone occurred once. The V and J genes are TRBV4-3 and TRBJ2-7, with 8 bases that match TRBD2. Germline trimming cut 4 bases from V and 0 bases from J; bases unmatched to any gene: 2. Looked up from germline, CDR1 is LGHNA and CDR2 is YSLEER. The length of the CDR3 is 14 residues. CDR3 sequence: CASSRGTSSYEQYF. For the CDR3, the DNA is TGCGCCAGCAGCCGCGGGACTAGCTCCTACGAGCAGTACTTC.

This chain uses TRBV6-5 with TRBJ2-1; TRBD1 aligns across 10 bases. This CDR3 region has 14 residues. V trimming: 5 bases; J trimming: 7 bases; junction bases outside the gene matches: 5. Germline CDR1 MNHEY, CDR2 SVGAGI. The CDR3 protein is CASSDRGRINEQFF. The DNA of the CDR3 is TGTGCCAGCAGTGACAGGGGGCGCATTAATGAGCAGTTCTTC.

CDR3 protein: CASSPPGRGDEQYF. The CDR3 region has the DNA TGTGCCAGCAGCCCCCCGGGGAGGGGGGACGAGCAGTACTTC. V is TRBV5-5 and J is TRBJ2-7, with a weak D call TRBD2 (7 bases). The CDR3 consists of 14 residues. Germline CDR1 SGHKS, CDR2 YYEKEE (reference sequence). Deletions cut 4 bases from V and 5 bases from J, with 16 bases between.

The J gene is TRBJ1-2, the V gene TRBV7-2; D is undetermined. V lost 4 bases and J 2 bases, leaving 8 bases between the germline ends. Germline V gene data show CDR1 as SGHTA and CDR2 as FQGNSA. The CDR3 sequence is 13 residues long. The CDR3 DNA reads as TGTGCCAGCAGCTCACAGCTAAACTATGGCTACACCTTC. Its protein is CASSSQLNYGYTF.

This clone appeared many times. The rearrangement uses TRBV9 and TRBJ1-1; possible D gene TRBD1, 5 bases. V was shortened by 4 bases and J by 4 bases, with 17 bases between the two germline ends. This CDR3 has 15 residues. Germline V gene data show CDR1 as SGDLS and CDR2 as YYNGEE. This CDR3 reads CASSRTGGAGTEAFF. CDR3 nucleotides: TGTGCCAGCAGCCGTACTGGAGGGGCTGGCACTGAAGCTTTCTTT.

The chain links TRBV10-3 to TRBJ1-2, with TRBD1 as a possible D gene (6 bases). CDR3 length: 16 residues. V dropped 2 bases and J dropped 0 bases, with 13 bases sitting between them. CDR1 and CDR2 from the germline V gene are ENHRY and SYGVKD. The CDR3 bases are TGTGCCATCAGTGAGAGGGCAGGGGAAACTAACTATGGCTACACCTTC. Its protein is CAISERAGETNYGYTF.

This clone was picked up one time. The rearrangement joins TRBV5-5 to TRBJ2-5; tentatively, D is TRBD2 (6 bases). The V end was cut by 1 base, the J end by 2 bases, with 9 bases between. CDR1 and CDR2 from the germline V gene are SGHKS and YYEKEE (reference sequence). CDR3 length: 14 residues. The CDR3 nucleotides read TGTGCCAGCAGCTTGTTGGACTATCAAGAGACCCAGTACTTC. This codes for CASSLLDYQETQYF. The whole variable domain, remainder taken from reference TRBV5-5 and TRBJ2-5, is DAGVTQSPTHLIKTRGQQVTLRCSPISGHKSVSWYQQVLGQGPQFIFQYYEKEERGRGNFPDRFSARQFPNYSSELNVNALLLGDSALYLCASSLLDYQETQYFGPGTRLLVL.

The chain recombines TRBV5-4 with TRBJ2-5; TRBD2 is a possible D gene (6 bases). Trimming took 4 bases from V and 4 from J, leaving 17 bases between them. Germline CDR1 and CDR2: SGHNT and YYREEE (reference sequence). This CDR3 has 15 residues. The CDR3 DNA follows: TGTGCCAGCAGCCGGGACTCCACCTCGGTAGAGACCCAGTACTTC. It translates to CASSRDSTSVETQYF.

The chain couples TRBV2 to TRBJ2-5; the D is unclear. The J call may be in error: the DNA end matches TRBJ2-7 better. The CDR3 loop spans 13 amino acids. The V gene's germline CDR1 is SNHLY and CDR2 FYNNEI. The CDR3: CASSVSSSYEQYF. The CDR3 region has the DNA TGTGCCAGCAGTGTTTCGAGCTCCTACGAGCAGTACTTC.

Only a few counts were recorded for this clone. The same CDR3 arises from other DNA sequences in this sample as well. The chain carries TRBV6-5 and TRBJ1-1; D is unresolved. V lost 0 bases, J lost 1 base, and 6 bases lay in between. This CDR3 comprises 14 residues. Germline CDR1 reads MNHEY; CDR2 reads SVGAGI. CDR3 region: CASSYSAANTEAFF. The CDR3 DNA is TGTGCCAGCAGTTACTCGGCGGCGAACACTGAAGCTTTCTTT.

The chain links TRBV29-1 to TRBJ2-3, with D maybe TRBD2 (7 bases). CDR3 size: 14 residues. Germline-derived CDR1 and CDR2 are SQVTM and ANQGSEA. Trimming took off 4 bases at V and 2 bases at J, with 13 bases between the two ends. CDR3 residues: CSVGGGGSTDTQYF. CDR3 coding DNA: TGCAGCGTTGGGGGAGGGGGTTCCACAGATACGCAGTATTTT.

This clone was detected only a few times. V is TRBV7-2 and J is TRBJ1-4, with a possible D match to TRBD1 (6 bases). The germline CDR1 and CDR2 sequences are SGHTA and FQGNSA. V gave up 0 bases and J gave up 8 bases, with 10 bases separating them. The CDR3 totals 14 residues. In nucleotides, the CDR3 is TGTGCCAGCAGCTTAGCTACAGGGCCCGAAAAACTGTTTTTT. It specifies CASSLATGPEKLFF.